This TCR beta chain was retrieved from a study of blood T cell repertoires in COVID-19. Generated by immunoSEQ multiplex PCR, the TCRdb table keeps only in-frame clones and is missing some. Here the sample spans approximately 53,000 clones, around 87% being singletons. The sequencing sample was made of peripheral blood. The sequence derives from an elderly woman with COVID-19, enrolled during active disease.

CDR3 in DNA: TGTGCCAGCTCCCATTCGAGTTCCTTCCAAGAGACCCAGTACTTC. Its translation: CASSHSSSFQETQYF. The chain employs TRBV18 and TRBJ2-5; no definite D call. The CDR3 is 15 residues long. The germline gives CDR1 KGHSH, CDR2 LQKENI. V lost 6 bases to trimming and J lost 1 base, with 15 bases between them.